This T cell receptor (beta chain) was captured in a study of blood T cell repertoires in COVID-19. Original data processing: By means of reference gene primer amplification, nucleated cell counts were estimated. Generated by immunoSEQ multiplex PCR, the TCRdb table keeps only in-frame clones and is missing some. V, J and clone size were drawn from that table, and D and trimming were deduced from the DNA. This table has 130,000 or so clones, approximately 84% appearing once. V was trimmed by 2 bases and J by 6 bases, leaving 10 bases between them. CDR3 length equals 13 residues. Germline V gene sequence: CDR1 SGHTA, CDR2 FQGNSA. This clone was detected only a few times.

The sequencing input was peripheral blood. The chain couples TRBV7-2 to TRBJ1-2; D remains ambiguous. The sequence derives from a man aged 60-69 years with acute or convalescent COVID-19. The DNA of the CDR3 is TGTGCCAGCAGCTTACTCGTTTCAGATGGCTACACCTTC. This codes for CASSLLVSDGYTF.